This T cell receptor (beta chain) was retrieved from a study of T cells in Graves' hyperthyroidism and ophthalmopathy. A few counts support this clonotype. The CDR3 spans 16 residues. Germline V gene data show CDR1 as KGHDR and CDR2 as SFDVKD. The J segment lost 5 bases and the V segment lost 2 bases, leaving 8 bases of the junction unmatched. There were TCR beta CDR3 regions amplified from RNA transcripts. The primer set for the first-round RT-PCR of the TCR CDR3 was HTBI. TCRdb independently ran MiXCR on the multiplex PCR reads; one entry per CDR3 protein. The sample contains some 200,000 distinct CDR3 sequences, roughly 17% of which appear only once. Graves' hyperthyroidism was deemed stable given no ophthalmopathy progression within 18 months. The diagnostic basis comprised clinical symptoms, serum thyroxine and TRAb, thyroid ultrasound and orbital computed tomography.

The sequence derives from a man aged 50 or older with Graves' hyperthyroidism. The chain joins TRBV24-1 to TRBJ2-5, with 9 bases identical to TRBD1. Sequenced sample: blood. The CDR3 is CATSDSDRGVPETQYF. CDR3 nucleotides: TGTGCCACCAGTGATTCGGACAGGGGAGTTCCTGAGACCCAGTACTTC.